This TCR beta chain came from a study of cytotoxic CD8 clonotypes in ibrutinib-treated CLL. The study's findings and limits: With treatment, public clonotypes, which were uncommon, either contracted or remained stable. Samples were collected at differing times from sustained-remission and progressing patients.

Some clones are missing from TCRdb's copy, which holds only in-frame ones; the method was immunoSEQ multiplex PCR. The repertoire includes 150,000 or so clones, about three quarters of them detected once, and 5.1% sits in the top ten. Germline loops: CDR1 SGHTA, CDR2 FQGNSA. CDR3 length equals 15 residues. V lost 5 bases and J lost 10; bases outside the gene matches: 12. This clone came up once. What it binds is not known. This specimen consisted of PBMCs, obtained after 24 months of ibrutinib treatment. This TCR derives from a human donor with chronic lymphocytic leukemia. V and J are TRBV7-2 and TRBJ1-1; 11 bases agree with TRBD1. In nucleotides, the CDR3 is TGTGCCAGCAGCCCCGCGTGGACAGGGGGCTTTGGAGCTTTCTTT. Its protein product is CASSPAWTGGFGAFF.